This T cell receptor (beta chain) comes out of a study of cytomegalovirus exposure and HLA in healthy donors (dated by TCRdb to 2015 to 2018). Study-level background: A later analysis indicated that the 90 to 150 validation repertoires were generated on the platform also employed for the approximately 700 repertoires of the first cohort. The study aimed to test whether signatures of past pathogen exposure could be identified by cataloging public T cell receptors. Besides the first cohort of roughly 640 subjects, a separate validation cohort made up of 120 or so different subjects was used. To predict cytomegalovirus infection status, the study brought together high-throughput TCR immunosequencing, statistical association of individual TCRs with disease status, and machine learning. What the research found in general, with its limitations: While some public TCRs were present in many individuals, most TCR sequences turned up only very rarely across donors. Three of the identified cytomegalovirus-associated TCR beta chains were confirmed in vitro to be specific for cytomegalovirus antigens. The study listed 150 to 200 TCR beta chains as associated with cytomegalovirus. In a later analysis, TCRs clustered in the first cohort were found to also tend to co-occur in the approximately 120 validation repertoires, with roughly 93% of cluster scores above 0. In both the original and validation cohorts, the classifier was reported to diagnose cytomegalovirus status with high specificity and sensitivity. All 120 or so repertoires were used to score co-occurrence in the validation cohort in a later analysis, because that analysis had no HLA typing for the cohort. It was suggested by the authors that the approach could potentially be generalized to other disease states and immunological phenotypes.

Donors formed part of the validation cohort, which comprised over a hundred subjects and was distinct from the first cohort of under 850 subjects. At the junction V is shortened by 0 bases and J by 8 bases; bases outside the gene matches: 9. The CDR1 and CDR2 encoded by the germline V gene are SGDLS and YYNGEE. The CDR3 runs 16 residues from the cysteine to the phenylalanine. The retained sequence is limited to the CDR3, 48 bases, with the frame set at the first base. Libraries came from the immunoSEQ multiplex PCR assay. The authors processed their data as follows. A statistical classification framework was built to diagnose cytomegalovirus status from the catalog of TCR beta chain sequences. What TCRdb holds here is the immuneACCESS table cut down to in-frame rearrangements. Part of the clones is not present; checked against another copy, under half of the missing clones reflect an unresolved V gene, and the others are unexplained. For V, J and clone size, that table is used; D and trimming come from the DNA. Across this sample there are around 190,000 clones, with 85% seen only once. The top ten clones comprise approximately 15% of the sample.

About this clone itself: The antigen this receptor binds is unknown. Base qualities are not provided; no much larger clone lies one nucleotide away.

The source is a man aged 18 to 29 in good health and CMV-seropositive. The chain links TRBV9 with TRBJ2-4; 9 central nucleotides agree with TRBD2. The sample taken for sequencing was PBMCs. CDR3 protein: CASSVDPSGGRDIQYF. The bases read TGTGCCAGCAGCGTAGACCCCAGCGGGGGGAGGGACATTCAGTACTTC.